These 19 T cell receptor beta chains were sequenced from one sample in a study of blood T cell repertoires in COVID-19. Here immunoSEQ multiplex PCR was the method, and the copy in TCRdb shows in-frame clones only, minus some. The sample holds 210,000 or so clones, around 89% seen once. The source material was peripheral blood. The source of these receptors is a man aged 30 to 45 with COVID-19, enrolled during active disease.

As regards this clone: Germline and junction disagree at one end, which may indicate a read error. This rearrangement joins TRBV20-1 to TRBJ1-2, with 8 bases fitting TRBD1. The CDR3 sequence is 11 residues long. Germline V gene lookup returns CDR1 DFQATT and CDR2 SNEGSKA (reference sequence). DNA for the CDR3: TGCAGTGCTGGAGACAGGGGCGGCTACACCTTC. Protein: CSAGDRGGYTF.

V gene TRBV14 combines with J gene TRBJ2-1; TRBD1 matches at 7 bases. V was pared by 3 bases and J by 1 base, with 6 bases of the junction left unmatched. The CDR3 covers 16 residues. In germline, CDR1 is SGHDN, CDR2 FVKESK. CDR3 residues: CASSHPGTVSYNEQFF. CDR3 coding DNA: TGTGCCAGCAGCCACCCCGGGACAGTGTCCTACAATGAGCAGTTCTTC.

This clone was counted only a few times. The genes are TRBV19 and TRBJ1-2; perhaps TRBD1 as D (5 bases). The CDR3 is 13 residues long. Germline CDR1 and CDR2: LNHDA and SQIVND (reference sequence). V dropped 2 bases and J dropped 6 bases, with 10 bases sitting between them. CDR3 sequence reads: CASSITGSDGYTF. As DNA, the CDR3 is TGTGCCAGTAGTATAACAGGTAGTGATGGCTACACCTTC.

Written as DNA, the CDR3 is TGTGCCACCAGTGATCGCGGTACAGGGGCGGCCAAAAACATTCAGTACTTC. Translating gives CATSDRGTGAAKNIQYF. V is TRBV24-1 and J is TRBJ2-4, with 7 bases aligning to TRBD1. The CDR3 has 17 amino acids. Germline V CDR1 and CDR2: KGHDR, SFDVKD. J lost 1 base, V lost 3 bases, and 8 bases had no gene match.

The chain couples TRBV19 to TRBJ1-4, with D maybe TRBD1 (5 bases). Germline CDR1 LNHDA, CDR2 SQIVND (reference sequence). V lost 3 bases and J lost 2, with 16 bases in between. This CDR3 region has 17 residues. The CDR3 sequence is CASSMAEGRTTNEKLFF. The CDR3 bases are TGTGCCAGTAGTATGGCCGAGGGGAGGACCACTAATGAAAAACTGTTTTTT.

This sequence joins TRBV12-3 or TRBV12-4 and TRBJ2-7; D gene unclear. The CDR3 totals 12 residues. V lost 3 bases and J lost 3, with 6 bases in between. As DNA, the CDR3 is TGTGCCAGCAGTTTGACAAACTACGAGCAGTACTTC. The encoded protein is CASSLTNYEQYF.

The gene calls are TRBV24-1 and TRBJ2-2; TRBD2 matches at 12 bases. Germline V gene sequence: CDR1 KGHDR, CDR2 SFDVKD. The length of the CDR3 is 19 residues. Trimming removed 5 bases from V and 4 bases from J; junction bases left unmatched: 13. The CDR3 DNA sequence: TGTGCCACCAGTGCCGTGACTAGCGGGAGCGCCTACCCCACCGGGGAGCTGTTTTTT. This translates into CATSAVTSGSAYPTGELFF.

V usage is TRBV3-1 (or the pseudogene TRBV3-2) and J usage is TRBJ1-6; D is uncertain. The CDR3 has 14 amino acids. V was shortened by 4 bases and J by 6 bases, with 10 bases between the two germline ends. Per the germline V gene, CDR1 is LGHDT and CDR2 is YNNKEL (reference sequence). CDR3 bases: TGTGCCAGCAGCCCCATGGCGGGTAATTCACCCCTCCACTTT. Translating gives CASSPMAGNSPLHF.

This CDR3 is CASSLAPGARVTGELFF. The CDR3 region has the DNA TGTGCCAGCAGCTTAGCGCCAGGGGCAAGGGTCACCGGGGAGCTGTTTTTT. The V gene is TRBV11-1, the J gene TRBJ2-2, with a tentative D call TRBD1 (6 bases). CDR1 and CDR2 from the germline V gene are SGHAT and FQDESV (reference sequence). This CDR3 has 17 residues. Trimming shortened V by 0 bases and J by 4 bases, and 15 bases separated the two germline ends.

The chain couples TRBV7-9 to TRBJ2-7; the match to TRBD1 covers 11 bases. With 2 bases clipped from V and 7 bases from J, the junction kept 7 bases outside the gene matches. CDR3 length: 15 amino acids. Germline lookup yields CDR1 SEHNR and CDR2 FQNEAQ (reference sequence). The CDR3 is CASSLRTGGWEEQYF. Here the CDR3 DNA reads TGTGCCAGCAGCTTACGGACAGGGGGCTGGGAGGAGCAGTACTTC.

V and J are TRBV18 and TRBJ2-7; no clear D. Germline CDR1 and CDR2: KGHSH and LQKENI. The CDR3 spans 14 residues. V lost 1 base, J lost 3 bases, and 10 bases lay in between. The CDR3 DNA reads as TGTGCCAGCTCACCACTAGAGACATTCTACGAGCAGTACTTC. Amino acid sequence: CASSPLETFYEQYF.

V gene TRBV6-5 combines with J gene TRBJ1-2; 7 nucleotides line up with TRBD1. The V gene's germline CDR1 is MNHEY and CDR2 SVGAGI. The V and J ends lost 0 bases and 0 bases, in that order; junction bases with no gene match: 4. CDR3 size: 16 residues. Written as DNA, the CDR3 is TGTGCCAGCAGTTACTCAAAAACAGGGGCTAACTATGGCTACACCTTC. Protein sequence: CASSYSKTGANYGYTF.

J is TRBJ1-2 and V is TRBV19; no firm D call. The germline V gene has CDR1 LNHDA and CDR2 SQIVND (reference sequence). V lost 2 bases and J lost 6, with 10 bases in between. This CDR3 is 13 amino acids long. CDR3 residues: CASSIPTRDGYTF. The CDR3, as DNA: TGTGCCAGTAGTATACCTACGCGGGATGGCTACACCTTC.

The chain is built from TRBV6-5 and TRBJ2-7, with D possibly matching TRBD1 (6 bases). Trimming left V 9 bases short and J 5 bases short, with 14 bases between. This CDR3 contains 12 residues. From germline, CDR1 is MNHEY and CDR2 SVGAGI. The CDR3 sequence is CASRLQGNEQYF. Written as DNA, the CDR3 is TGTGCCAGTCGATTACAGGGAAACGAGCAGTACTTC.

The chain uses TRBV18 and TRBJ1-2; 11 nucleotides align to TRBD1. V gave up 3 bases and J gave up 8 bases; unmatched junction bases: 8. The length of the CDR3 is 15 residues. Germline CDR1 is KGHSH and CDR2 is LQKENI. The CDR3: CASSPGTGGRSGYTF. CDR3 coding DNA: TGTGCCAGCTCACCCGGGACAGGGGGTAGGAGCGGCTACACCTTC.

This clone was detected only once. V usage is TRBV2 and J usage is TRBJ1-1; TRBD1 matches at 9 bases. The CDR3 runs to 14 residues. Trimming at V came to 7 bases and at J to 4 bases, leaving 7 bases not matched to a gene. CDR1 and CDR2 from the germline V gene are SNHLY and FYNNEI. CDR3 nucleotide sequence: TGTGCCAGCACCATGGGACAGGGAATCACTGAAGCTTTCTTT. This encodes CASTMGQGITEAFF.

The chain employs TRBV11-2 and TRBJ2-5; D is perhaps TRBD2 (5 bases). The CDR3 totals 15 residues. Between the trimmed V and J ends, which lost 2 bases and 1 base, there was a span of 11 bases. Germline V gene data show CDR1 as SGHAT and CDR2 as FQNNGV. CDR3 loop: CASSLLGLSQETQYF. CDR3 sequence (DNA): TGTGCCAGCAGCTTACTTGGACTGAGCCAAGAGACCCAGTACTTC. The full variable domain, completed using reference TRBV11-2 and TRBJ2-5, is EAGVAQSPRYKIIEKRQSVAFWCNPISGHATLYWYQQILGQGPKLLIQFQNNGVVDDSQLPKDRFSAERLKGVDSTLKIQPAKLEDSAVYLCASSLLGLSQETQYFGPGTRLLVL.

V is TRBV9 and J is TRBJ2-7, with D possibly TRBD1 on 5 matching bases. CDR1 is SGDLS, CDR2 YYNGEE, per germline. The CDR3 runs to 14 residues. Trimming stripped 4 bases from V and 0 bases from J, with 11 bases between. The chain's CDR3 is CASSMTAFSYEQYF. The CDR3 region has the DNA TGTGCCAGCAGCATGACAGCGTTCTCCTACGAGCAGTACTTC.

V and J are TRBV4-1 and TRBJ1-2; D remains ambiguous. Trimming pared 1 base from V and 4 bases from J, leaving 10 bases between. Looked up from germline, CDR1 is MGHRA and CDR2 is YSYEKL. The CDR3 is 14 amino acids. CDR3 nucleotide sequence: TGCGCCAGCAGCCAAGTCGTCGACTTCTATGGCTACACCTTC. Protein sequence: CASSQVVDFYGYTF.